These 19 T cell receptor beta chains came from one sample sequenced in a study of OX40 agonist ivuxolimab in advanced cancers. TCRdb keeps only in-frame clones here, not all; method: immunoSEQ multiplex PCR. The sample consists of approximately 77,000 clones, more than 80% of them appearing once. The sample consisted of CD4+ or CD8+ T cells sorted from blood, taken in a trial of the OX40 agonist ivuxolimab. These receptors came from an adult with an advanced solid tumor such as melanoma, head and neck, liver or kidney cancer.

The chain links TRBV19 to TRBJ2-5; possibly TRBD1 for D (6 bases). The V gene lost 2 bases and the J gene lost 4 bases, with 11 bases spanning the gap. The CDR3 extends over 14 amino acids. Germline V gives CDR1 LNHDA, CDR2 SQIVND (reference sequence). The CDR3 DNA reads as TGTGCCAGTAGTATAATGGTAGGGGGAGAGACCCAGTACTTC. Protein sequence: CASSIMVGGETQYF.

This clone was seen more than once but under ten times. The rearrangement uses TRBV6-4 and TRBJ2-7; D unclear. Trimming left V 5 bases short and J 12 bases short, with 14 bases between. The germline V gene encodes CDR1 MRHNA and CDR2 SNTAGT. This CDR3 comprises 11 residues. The CDR3 region has the DNA TGTGCCAGCAGTTTCCCGGGTGCCGCGTACTTC. Amino acids: CASSFPGAAYF.

V usage is TRBV19 and J usage is TRBJ1-1; perhaps TRBD1 as D (5 bases). This CDR3 contains 12 residues. The V end lost 6 bases, the J end lost 5 bases, and 10 bases lay between the germline ends. The germline gives CDR1 LNHDA, CDR2 SQIVND (reference sequence). The DNA for the CDR3 is TGTGCCAGTAGGGGGGGGAAAACTGAAGCTTTCTTT. Translating gives CASRGGKTEAFF.

This chain uses TRBV7-9 with TRBJ2-1, with D possibly matching TRBD2 (5 bases). With 5 bases removed from V and 4 bases from J, the gap between germline ends came to 18 bases. The V gene's germline CDR1 is SEHNR and CDR2 FQNEAQ (reference sequence). The CDR3 has 16 amino acids. As DNA, the CDR3 is TGTGCCAGCAGCAAAGGGCGGGCAGGTGATTACAATGAGCAGTTCTTC. The encoded protein is CASSKGRAGDYNEQFF.

V and J are TRBV18 and TRBJ2-7; D unresolved. Germline V gene data show CDR1 as KGHSH and CDR2 as LQKENI. The V gene lost 3 bases and the J gene lost 5 bases, with 14 bases spanning the gap. This CDR3 contains 14 residues. This chain's CDR3 is CASSPKQTPDEQYF. The CDR3 DNA is TGTGCCAGCTCACCGAAACAGACGCCTGACGAGCAGTACTTC.

The chain links TRBV19 to TRBJ1-4; 8 positions agree with TRBD1. Germline lookup yields CDR1 LNHDA and CDR2 SQIVND (reference sequence). V lost 5 bases to trimming and J lost 8 bases; unmatched junction nucleotides: 7. This CDR3 region has 14 residues. CDR3 sequence reads: CASSSGQDREKLFF. The CDR3 DNA reads as TGTGCCAGTAGTTCGGGACAGGACAGGGAAAAACTGTTTTTT.

This clone showed up just once. The chain recombines TRBV7-2 with TRBJ2-3, with 9 bases that match TRBD1. V dropped 1 base and J dropped 7; count of bases not matched to a gene: 15. This CDR3 contains 18 residues. Germline CDR1 reads SGHTA; CDR2 reads FQGNSA. CDR3 nucleotides: TGTGCCAGCAGCTTAGTCCTTGGGGGACAGGGAAGAAGTAATACGCAGTATTTT. Protein product: CASSLVLGGQGRSNTQYF.

This clone was seen a handful of times. One junction end disagrees with the germline gene, perhaps due to a read error. The rearrangement links TRBV2 to TRBJ2-5; D is unclear. CDR3 size: 10 residues. Germline CDR1 is SNHLY and CDR2 is FYNNEI. The CDR3 protein is CASSEALPNF. CDR3 bases: TGTGCCAGCAGTGAAGCGCTTCCTAACTTC.

V and J are TRBV5-8 and TRBJ2-7; no firm D call. Trimming removed 2 bases from V and 7 bases from J, with 7 bases in between. CDR3 length: 11 residues. In germline, CDR1 is SGHTS, CDR2 YDEGEE. CDR3: CASSFDWEQYF. CDR3 sequence (DNA): TGTGCCAGCAGCTTCGACTGGGAGCAGTACTTC.

V and J are TRBV11-2 and TRBJ2-1; D gene unclear. The CDR3 covers 12 residues. V was clipped by 4 bases and J by 6 bases, with 7 bases between them. The V gene's germline CDR1 is SGHAT and CDR2 FQNNGV. The CDR3 nucleotides are TGTGCCAGCAGCTATGGTGGCAATGAGCAGTTCTTC. This gives the protein CASSYGGNEQFF.

This chain joins TRBV7-9 and TRBJ1-2, with 9 bases fitting TRBD1. V was pared by 4 bases and J by 8 bases, with 14 bases of the junction left unmatched. The germline gives CDR1 SEHNR, CDR2 FQNEAQ (reference sequence). The CDR3 consists of 16 residues. CDR3 amino acids: CASSSDLRTGARGYTF. The CDR3 nucleotides read TGTGCCAGCAGCTCAGACCTCAGGACAGGGGCGCGAGGCTACACCTTC.

The chain employs TRBV5-4 and TRBJ1-2, with TRBD1 matching 8 bases. V trimming: 2 bases; J trimming: 2 bases; junction bases outside the gene matches: 2. This CDR3 is 14 amino acids long. Germline CDR1 and CDR2: SGHNT and YYREEE (reference sequence). In nucleotides, the CDR3 is TGTGCCAGCAGCTTCGGACAGGGCAACTATGGCTACACCTTC. This codes for CASSFGQGNYGYTF.

The chain couples TRBV7-9 to TRBJ1-1; TRBD1 matches 8 bases. The CDR3 has 13 residues. V lost 4 bases and J lost 10; bases outside the gene matches: 8. Germline CDR1 SEHNR, CDR2 FQNEAQ (reference sequence). CDR3 DNA sequence: TGTGCCAGCAGCTCTACCGGGACAGGTGGAGCTTTCTTT. This codes for CASSSTGTGGAFF.

The V gene is TRBV28, the J gene TRBJ1-5, with a possible D match to TRBD1 (6 bases). V was clipped by 5 bases and J by 4 bases, with 6 bases between them. The germline gives CDR1 MDHEN, CDR2 SYDVKM. CDR3 length equals 12 residues. The CDR3 sequence: CASSTGNQPQHF. The CDR3 DNA reads as TGTGCCAGCAGTACAGGGAATCAGCCCCAGCATTTT.

The V call is TRBV2, the J call TRBJ1-1; maybe TRBD1 (6 bases). Trimming pared 6 bases from V and 1 base from J, leaving 12 bases between. The CDR3 covers 14 residues. Germline values: CDR1 SNHLY, CDR2 FYNNEI. CDR3 sequence: CASRRQEGNTEAFF. The CDR3 DNA follows: TGTGCCAGCAGGAGACAGGAGGGGAACACTGAAGCTTTCTTT.

The chain uses TRBV10-3 and TRBJ2-5; the D call may be TRBD1 or TRBD2 (5 bases each). CDR1 is ENHRY, CDR2 SYGVKD, per germline. V gave up 10 bases and J gave up 4 bases, with 19 bases separating them. The CDR3 runs 14 residues. DNA of the CDR3: TGTGCCACGCGGCTCAGAGGGGTTGGAGAGACCCAGTACTTC. Its protein product is CATRLRGVGETQYF.

This clone was counted only a few times. The V and J genes are TRBV5-1 and TRBJ2-1; 7 bases align to TRBD1. The germline CDR1 and CDR2 sequences are SGHRS and YFSETQ. The CDR3 extends over 12 amino acids. V shed 4 bases, J shed 15 bases, and the junction held 10 bases outside the gene matches. The CDR3 region has the DNA TGCGCCAGCAGCACAGACAGGGCTAAATGGTTCTTC. It specifies CASSTDRAKWFF. Complete variable domain (other parts from reference TRBV5-1 and TRBJ2-1): KAGVTQTPRYLIKTRGQQVTLSCSPISGHRSVSWYQQTPGQGLQFLFEYFSETQRNKGNFPGRFSGRQFSNSRSEMNVSTLELGDSALYLCASSTDRAKWFFGPGTRLTVL.

The chain joins TRBV6-5 to TRBJ2-7, with D possibly called TRBD1 or TRBD2 (5 bases each). Trimming removed 2 bases at V and 0 bases at J, with 11 bases between. Germline loops: CDR1 MNHEY, CDR2 SVGAGI. There are 15 residues in the CDR3. CDR3 residues: CASSYGRDLSYEQYF. The CDR3 DNA follows: TGTGCCAGCAGTTACGGTAGGGACCTCTCCTACGAGCAGTACTTC.

This chain links TRBV18 with TRBJ1-5; no reliable D call. The CDR3 has 13 residues. Trimming cost V 6 bases and J 5 bases, with 11 bases left between them. Germline lookup yields CDR1 KGHSH and CDR2 LQKENI. DNA for the CDR3: TGTGCCAGCTCTCTCGGATCGGATCAGCCCCAGCATTTT. Its translation is CASSLGSDQPQHF. Together with reference TRBV18 and TRBJ1-5, the CDR3 gives the full variable domain: NAGVMQNPRHLVRRRGQEARLRCSPMKGHSHVYWYRQLPEEGLKFMVYLQKENIIDESGMPKERFSAEFPKEGPSILRIQQVVRGDSAAYFCASSLGSDQPQHFGDGTRLSIL.